This passage covers 24 T cell receptor beta chains from one sample sequenced in a study of Ad26.COV2.S vaccination and SARS-CoV-2 variants. TCRdb keeps only in-frame clones here, not all; method: immunoSEQ multiplex PCR. The table has roughly 410,000 clones, 80% to 90% seen once. Treatment here: roughly 19 received Ad26.COV2.S at low or high dose, single or two shots; 5 received placebo; per-sample allocation not given. Sampling was performed 63 days after the first vaccine or placebo injection. Sequencing was performed on peripheral blood, taken in a trial of Ad26.COV2.S vaccine versus placebo. The receptors shown here come from a person between 18 and 60 years old who received the Ad26.COV2.S COVID-19 vaccine or a placebo.

The chain uses TRBV13 and TRBJ2-4, with 10 nucleotides matching TRBD1. The CDR3 has 16 amino acids. Trimming cost V 3 bases and J 2 bases; bases outside gene matches: 4. Germline CDR1 is PRHDT and CDR2 is FYEKMQ (reference sequence). The DNA of the CDR3 is TGTGCCAGCAGCTTCCCGGGACAGGGGACCAAAAACATTCAGTACTTC. This translates into CASSFPGQGTKNIQYF.

The chain recombines TRBV27 with TRBJ2-7, with D hard to call. The length of the CDR3 is 13 residues. In germline, CDR1 is MNHEY, CDR2 SMNVEV (reference sequence). Trimming removed 1 base from V and 5 bases from J, with 9 bases in between. DNA for the CDR3: TGTGCCAGCAGTTTATTTCCGAAGGACGAGCAGTACTTC. Protein: CASSLFPKDEQYF.

The CDR3 sequence: CAWRLGPYNTGELFF. DNA of the CDR3: TGTGCCTGGAGGTTGGGGCCCTATAACACCGGGGAGCTGTTTTTT. The V gene is TRBV30, the J gene TRBJ2-2; maybe TRBD1 (5 bases). V dropped 3 bases and J dropped 2 bases, with 13 bases sitting between them. The germline V gene has CDR1 GTSNPN and CDR2 SVGIG (reference sequence). The CDR3 runs to 15 residues.

This sequence joins TRBV15 and TRBJ2-7; the match to TRBD2 covers 7 bases. After removal of 4 bases from V and 6 bases from J, the junction contained 12 bases not matched to a gene. This CDR3 comprises 15 residues. Germline CDR1 is LNHNV and CDR2 is YYDKDF (reference sequence). The CDR3 reads CATSTTSGAPFEQYF. In nucleotides, the CDR3 is TGTGCCACCAGCACGACCAGCGGGGCTCCCTTCGAGCAGTACTTC.

The chain employs TRBV9 and TRBJ2-1; D is unresolved. Per the germline V gene, CDR1 is SGDLS and CDR2 is YYNGEE. CDR3 length equals 16 residues. V lost 0 bases and J 0 bases, leaving 10 bases between the germline ends. The CDR3 loop reads CASSVGAASSYNEQFF. The CDR3 coding sequence is TGTGCCAGCAGCGTAGGAGCTGCGAGCTCCTACAATGAGCAGTTCTTC.

The chain links TRBV7-9 to TRBJ2-2, with D uncertain. CDR3 length: 15 amino acids. The ends were cut back, 1 base at V and 8 bases at J, with 14 bases in the middle. Germline V gene lookup returns CDR1 SEHNR and CDR2 FQNEAQ (reference sequence). CDR3 amino acids: CASSLVDGTKGELFF. The CDR3 DNA follows: TGTGCCAGCAGCTTAGTGGACGGAACCAAGGGGGAGCTGTTTTTT.

V gene TRBV27 combines with J gene TRBJ1-5; D remains ambiguous. The germline V gene has CDR1 MNHEY and CDR2 SMNVEV (reference sequence). This CDR3 has 15 amino acids. Deletions cut 1 base from V and 4 bases from J, with 11 bases between. The CDR3: CASSLYGVGNQPQHF. The DNA for the CDR3 is TGTGCCAGCAGTTTATATGGGGTAGGGAATCAGCCCCAGCATTTT.

Only one count was recorded for this clone. This rearrangement joins TRBV12-2 to TRBJ1-1; no check of the table's D call, TRBD1, against the DNA was made. TRBV12-2 is given as a pseudogene. The CDR3 is 19 amino acids. The CDR3 region has the DNA TGTGCAAGTCGCTTTGGGGACAGGGGGCCGGGGGTAGTGAACACTGAAGCTTTCTTT. This sequence encodes CASRFGDRGPGVVNTEAFF.

The rearrangement joins TRBV5-6 to TRBJ2-5; 7 nucleotides agree with TRBD1. The CDR3 extends over 13 amino acids. Looked up from germline, CDR1 is SGHDT and CDR2 is YYEEEE. V gave up 1 base and J gave up 7 bases; unmatched junction bases: 4. The CDR3 region has the DNA TGTGCCAGCAGCTTGACAGGGGCAGCGACCCAGTACTTC. Its translation is CASSLTGAATQYF.

The chain uses TRBV4-2 and TRBJ1-3, with D tentatively TRBD1 (6 bases). The V end lost 3 bases, the J end lost 0 bases, and 9 bases lay between the germline ends. CDR3 length equals 15 residues. Germline lookup yields CDR1 LGHNA and CDR2 YNFKEQ. The CDR3 sequence is CASSHPRGSGNTIYF. CDR3 nucleotide sequence: TGTGCCAGCAGCCACCCCAGGGGCTCTGGAAACACCATATATTTT.

The chain is built from TRBV10-3 and TRBJ2-4; TRBD2 aligns across 7 bases. Germline V gene data show CDR1 as ENHRY and CDR2 as SYGVKD. V gave up 11 bases and J gave up 3 bases; unmatched junction bases: 13. CDR3 length: 15 residues. This chain's CDR3 is CALLLRGDSKNIQYF. CDR3 nucleotides: TGTGCCCTTCTTCTACGGGGGGATAGCAAAAACATTCAGTACTTC.

This clone showed up just once. The rearrangement links TRBV30 to TRBJ2-1; 7 bases are a match to TRBD2. CDR3 length: 14 residues. The germline V gene has CDR1 GTSNPN and CDR2 SVGIG (reference sequence). The J segment lost 0 bases and the V segment lost 3 bases, leaving 2 bases of the junction unmatched. CDR3 protein: CAWRGGSSYNEQFF. CDR3 coding DNA: TGTGCCTGGAGGGGCGGGAGCTCCTACAATGAGCAGTTCTTC.

This chain connects TRBV15 to TRBJ2-2; TRBD2 is a possible D gene (6 bases). With 1 base removed from V and 3 bases from J, the gap between germline ends came to 15 bases. Germline assignment: CDR1 LNHNV and CDR2 YYDKDF (reference sequence). The CDR3 contains 17 residues. Here the CDR3 DNA reads TGTGCCACCAGCAGAGGACCGGGCAGGGAGGACACCGGGGAGCTGTTTTTT. Translating it yields CATSRGPGREDTGELFF.

For this clone: Other DNA sequences from this sample encode an identical CDR3 as well. V and J are TRBV7-2 and TRBJ1-2; D possibly corresponds to TRBD1 (6 bases). The germline V and J ends were trimmed by 1 base and 2 bases, with 11 bases remaining between them. The CDR3 totals 15 residues. The germline CDR1 and CDR2 sequences are SGHTA and FQGNSA. The CDR3 loop is CASSLGSGVNYGYTF. The CDR3 DNA reads as TGTGCCAGCAGCTTAGGGTCAGGGGTCAACTATGGCTACACCTTC.

The chain has TRBV6-2 or TRBV6-3 and TRBJ1-1; TRBD1 might be the D (6 bases). Germline assignment: CDR1 MNHEY and CDR2 SVGEGT. V was cut by 2 bases and J by 3 bases, with 16 bases left in between. The CDR3 has 16 residues. DNA of the CDR3: TGTGCCAGCAGTTACGGCAGGGGATTGTTTGACACTGAAGCTTTCTTT. The encoded protein is CASSYGRGLFDTEAFF.

Written as DNA, the CDR3 is TGTGCCAGCAGCCAACTACTAGCGGGGGGAAACACCGGGGAGCTGTTTTTT. The encoded protein is CASSQLLAGGNTGELFF. The chain links TRBV7-9 to TRBJ2-2, with TRBD2 matching 12 bases. This CDR3 has 17 residues. Unmatched junction bases numbered 6, after V lost 5 bases and J lost 2 bases. CDR1 and CDR2 (germline): SEHNR, FQNEAQ (reference sequence).

This clone occurred a few times. The chain carries TRBV7-9 and TRBJ1-5; TRBD1 is a possible D gene (5 bases). CDR3 length: 16 amino acids. V lost 1 base to trimming and J lost 5 bases, with 15 bases between them. Per germline, CDR1 SEHNR and CDR2 FQNEAQ (reference sequence). CDR3: CASSLGAGGSHQPQHF. The CDR3 DNA reads as TGTGCCAGCAGCTTAGGCGCGGGGGGTTCCCATCAGCCCCAGCATTTT.

Of note for this clone: This sample also contains other DNA sequences that code for the same CDR3. The V call is TRBV6-5, the J call TRBJ1-1, with D maybe TRBD1 (5 bases). The CDR3 has 15 amino acids. Germline loops: CDR1 MNHEY, CDR2 SVGAGI. Trimming pared 0 bases from V and 1 base from J, leaving 9 bases between. CDR3 loop: CASSYSRDGNTEAFF. CDR3 nucleotide sequence: TGTGCCAGCAGTTACTCGAGGGACGGGAACACTGAAGCTTTCTTT.

V is TRBV5-6 and J is TRBJ2-5; TRBD1 aligns across 9 bases. The CDR3 runs 14 residues. Germline CDR1 and CDR2: SGHDT and YYEEEE. V shed 4 bases, J shed 2 bases, and the junction held 3 bases outside the gene matches. The CDR3 sequence: CASSTGQGQETQYF. DNA for the CDR3: TGTGCCAGCAGCACTGGACAGGGGCAAGAGACCCAGTACTTC.

This sequence joins TRBV6-2 or TRBV6-3 and TRBJ2-7, with D unclear. From germline, CDR1 is MNHEY and CDR2 SVGEGT. This CDR3 is 14 amino acids long. Trimming removed 2 bases from V and 4 bases from J, with 12 bases in between. CDR3 region: CASSYPLQYYEQYF. CDR3 nucleotides: TGTGCCAGCAGTTACCCCCTTCAGTATTACGAGCAGTACTTC.

The rearrangement uses TRBV4-1 and TRBJ1-1, with unresolved D. The V end lost 0 bases, the J end lost 6 bases, and 8 bases lay between the germline ends. CDR3 length: 13 residues. CDR1 and CDR2 (germline): MGHRA, YSYEKL. The CDR3 loop reads CASSQDLSPEAFF. The CDR3 region has the DNA TGCGCCAGCAGCCAAGATTTATCCCCTGAAGCTTTCTTT.

DNA for the CDR3: TGTGCCAGCAGCCATCCTGACGGGACAGCGAACACCGGGGAGCTGTTTTTT. The encoded protein is CASSHPDGTANTGELFF. This chain uses TRBV4-2 with TRBJ2-2, with 7 nucleotides matching TRBD1. Per germline, CDR1 LGHNA and CDR2 YNFKEQ. CDR3 size: 17 residues. V lost 3 bases and J lost 0; bases outside the gene matches: 7.

The chain recombines TRBV27 with TRBJ2-3; tentatively, D is TRBD1 (6 bases). CDR1 is MNHEY and CDR2 is SMNVEV in the germline V gene (reference sequence). Trimming removed 3 bases at V and 2 bases at J, with 15 bases between. The CDR3 is 16 amino acids. The CDR3 DNA sequence: TGTGCCAGCAGTTTGGGGGCTCCTTTGCTCACAGATACGCAGTATTTT. Residues: CASSLGAPLLTDTQYF.

The chain recombines TRBV11-2 with TRBJ2-3; perhaps D is TRBD1 or TRBD2 (5 bases each). Germline-derived CDR1 and CDR2 are SGHAT and FQNNGV. The CDR3 runs 15 residues. V was trimmed by 5 bases and J by 5 bases, leaving 17 bases between them. The CDR3 sequence: CASSSRDQGIDTQYF. The CDR3 bases are TGTGCCAGCAGCAGCCGGGATCAGGGAATAGATACGCAGTATTTT.